This record concerns one TCR beta chain sequence. Its antigen is unknown. A read error may account for a junction end that differs from germline. This specimen comes from a study of T cell responses to AZD1222 COVID-19 vaccine. For the study at large: Timing groups of about 4 and about 12 weeks for second doses were pooled. General study results and limits: Among AZD1222 vaccinees, only 5 to 7 were seropositive at baseline. Females outnumbered males among donors, who were mostly white British; clonal diversity was possibly underestimated.

The protocol was immunoSEQ multiplex PCR, while the TCRdb copy is restricted to in-frame clones and leaves out a portion. The table includes fewer than 120,000 clones, around 90% detected once. The CDR3 length is 14 residues. Per germline, CDR1 MNHEY and CDR2 SVGEGT. The chain couples TRBV6-2 or TRBV6-3 to TRBJ2-3; D call uncertain. The specimen comprised peripheral blood, sampled on day 0 of AZD1222 vaccination. The source is an adult in good health. The CDR3 sequence: CASSDSLSTDTQYF. Here the CDR3 DNA reads TGTGCCAGCAGTGACTCCCTTAGCACAGATACGCAGTATTTT.